This T cell receptor beta chain was captured by sequencing in a study of blood T cell repertoires in COVID-19. About the study: T cells, B-cell-depleted T cells, or PBMCs supplied cDNA or gDNA.

V lost 6 bases and J lost 3; bases outside the gene matches: 20. This CDR3 is built from 19 residues. CDR1 and CDR2 (germline): SGHAT, FQNNGV. TCRdb's copy holds only in-frame clones and misses some; the assay was immunoSEQ multiplex PCR. Seen here are around 300,000 clones, roughly 90% observed once, and the top ten hold approximately 1.5%. All enrollees were roughly 18 to 90 years old and from about 25 US areas. The receptor comes from a woman younger than 30 with acute COVID-19. The chain has TRBV11-2 and TRBJ2-1, with 7 bases fitting TRBD2. The sample was PBMCs or T cells enriched from blood (not recorded which). CDR3 sequence reads: CASSPTPGRGRGNYNEQFF. CDR3 coding DNA: TGTGCCAGCAGTCCTACTCCAGGACGCGGGAGAGGAAACTACAATGAGCAGTTCTTC.